What follows is one TCR beta chain and its context. Germline CDR1 and CDR2: MGHRA and YSYEKL. Trimming took 2 bases from V and 3 from J; bases not matched to a gene: 11. The CDR3 consists of 18 residues. Generated by immunoSEQ multiplex PCR, the TCRdb table keeps only in-frame clones and is missing some. The repertoire consists of some 47,000 clones, with 90% to 97% occurring once and the leading ten covering roughly 0.8%. The record originates from a study of T cell changes during pregnancy in multiple sclerosis. The chain couples TRBV4-1 to TRBJ2-3; 10 bases agree with TRBD2. The material was peripheral blood, obtained in the second trimester of pregnancy. The origin of this receptor is a female donor with multiple sclerosis, enrolled in a pregnancy study. The CDR3 is CASSQWGPTSGATDTQYF. The DNA for the CDR3 is TGCGCCAGCAGCCAATGGGGTCCTACTAGCGGGGCAACAGATACGCAGTATTTT.